The TCR beta chain under discussion was sequenced for a study of T cells in Graves' hyperthyroidism and ophthalmopathy. The TCR beta CDR3 regions underwent amplification using RNA transcripts as the source. Initially, a first-round RT-PCR of the TCR CDR3 employed the HTBI primer set. Each CDR3 protein is one row after TCRdb ran MiXCR on the multiplex PCR reads. The data hold approximately 380,000 distinct CDR3 sequences, with 11% to 15% observed a single time. Patients having uncontrolled infection, another autoimmune disease, pregnancy or lactation were not included. Concerning this clonotype itself: Its antigen is unknown.

V trimming: 4 bases; J trimming: 7 bases; junction bases outside the gene matches: 12. Germline loops: CDR1 SGHRS, CDR2 YFSETQ. The CDR3 loop spans 15 amino acids. General study points: Onset of ophthalmopathy came a median around 6.5 months after the model predicted it.

Material: blood. The chain couples TRBV5-1 to TRBJ2-7; 9 bases align to TRBD2. The clonotype originates from a man aged 45-60 years with Graves' ophthalmopathy. The CDR3 DNA reads as TGCGCCAGCAGCCTGGATCCGGGACTAGCAGGGGAGCAGTACTTC. Amino acids: CASSLDPGLAGEQYF.